The 19 T cell receptor beta chains listed next were all sequenced from one sample in a study of cytomegalovirus exposure and HLA in healthy donors. Here immunoSEQ multiplex PCR was the method, and the copy in TCRdb shows in-frame clones only, minus some. The repertoire consists of 250,000 to 400,000 clones, with approximately 85% occurring once and the leading ten covering approximately 0.95%. The sample consisted of PBMCs. The receptors were sampled from a young man in good health and CMV-seronegative.

This rearrangement joins TRBV4-1 to TRBJ1-2, with 11 bases that match TRBD1. The CDR3 has 15 amino acids. Germline V gives CDR1 MGHRA, CDR2 YSYEKL. J was trimmed by 6 bases and V by 0 bases; bases with no gene match: 3. For the CDR3, the DNA is TGCGCCAGCAGCCAAGAATCGGGACAGGGGGATGGCTACACCTTC. As protein: CASSQESGQGDGYTF.

The CDR3 loop is CAWSGSRNTEAFF. As DNA, the CDR3 is TGTGCCTGGAGCGGGTCCAGAAACACTGAAGCTTTCTTT. The chain has TRBV30 and TRBJ1-1; D gene ambiguous. Germline V CDR1 and CDR2: GTSNPN, SVGIG (reference sequence). The germline V and J ends were trimmed by 3 bases and 2 bases, with 10 bases remaining between them. The CDR3 is made up of 13 amino acids.

The chain is built from TRBV19 and TRBJ1-1, with TRBD1 identical over 7 bases. The CDR3 runs 15 residues. Germline-derived CDR1 and CDR2 are LNHDA and SQIVND (reference sequence). V lost 3 bases, J lost 2 bases, and 6 bases stayed unmatched. CDR3: CASSIGDSRNTEAFF. CDR3 DNA: TGTGCCAGTAGTATCGGGGACAGCAGAAACACTGAAGCTTTCTTT.

This clone showed up just once. The chain couples TRBV6-1 to TRBJ2-1; D is perhaps TRBD1 (6 bases). The CDR3 is made up of 13 amino acids. V was clipped by 6 bases and J by 4 bases, with 10 bases between them. The germline gives CDR1 MNHNS, CDR2 SASEGT. CDR3 sequence (DNA): TGTGCCAGCAGCCCAAGGGGGTACAATGAGCAGTTCTTC. Translating it yields CASSPRGYNEQFF.

The J gene is TRBJ2-7, the V gene TRBV6-1; 7 positions agree with TRBD1. In germline, CDR1 is MNHNS, CDR2 SASEGT. The CDR3 sequence is 15 residues long. Losses at the gene ends were 2 bases for V and 1 base for J; bases not matched to a gene: 5. Here the CDR3 DNA reads TGTGCCAGCAGTGAAAAGGGGGCGGTATCCTACGAGCAGTACTTC. Its translation is CASSEKGAVSYEQYF.

J is TRBJ1-5 and V is TRBV6-5; 9 bases match TRBD1. J was trimmed by 2 bases and V by 6 bases; bases with no gene match: 2. Germline assignment: CDR1 MNHEY and CDR2 SVGAGI. The CDR3 sequence is 14 residues long. The CDR3: CASSRTGGNQPQHF. The CDR3 region has the DNA TGTGCCAGCAGCCGGACAGGGGGCAATCAGCCCCAGCATTTT.

The chain combines TRBV6-1 with TRBJ1-3, with D possibly matching TRBD1 (6 bases). The CDR3 contains 14 residues. The germline V gene has CDR1 MNHNS and CDR2 SASEGT. V gave up 5 bases and J gave up 4 bases, with 12 bases separating them. DNA of the CDR3: TGTGCCAGCAGTAGGGGGAACTCCGGAAACACCATATATTTT. It is translated as CASSRGNSGNTIYF.

V is TRBV6-5 and J is TRBJ2-1; D is perhaps TRBD1 (5 bases). The CDR3 is 15 residues long. Germline lookup yields CDR1 MNHEY and CDR2 SVGAGI. Trimming removed 6 bases from V and 7 bases from J, with 19 bases in between. The CDR3 here is CASSSGRRKGNEQFF. The CDR3 bases are TGTGCCAGCAGCTCCGGACGACGTAAGGGGAATGAGCAGTTCTTC.

The CDR3 DNA reads TGTGCCAGCAGTTTCTTCGTACAGGGGCACTACGAGCAGTACTTC. It encodes CASSFFVQGHYEQYF. This chain links TRBV27 with TRBJ2-7, with TRBD1 matching over 7 bases. Germline V gene sequence: CDR1 MNHEY, CDR2 SMNVEV (reference sequence). The V and J ends lost 3 bases and 3 bases, in that order; junction bases with no gene match: 8. The CDR3 covers 15 residues.

The CDR3 sequence is CATSRGKTGTEETQYF. CDR3 nucleotides: TGTGCCACCAGCAGAGGGAAGACAGGGACGGAAGAGACCCAGTACTTC. The chain couples TRBV15 to TRBJ2-5; 7 bases agree with TRBD1. J gave up 3 bases and V 1 base, and 8 bases lay outside the gene matches. Germline loops: CDR1 LNHNV, CDR2 YYDKDF (reference sequence). CDR3 length: 16 residues.

This clone appeared a few times. The V call is TRBV10-3, the J call TRBJ2-3; 10 bases are a match to TRBD2. The CDR3 is made up of 18 amino acids. The J segment lost 1 base and the V segment lost 4 bases, leaving 11 bases of the junction unmatched. CDR1 ENHRY and CDR2 SYGVKD come from the germline V gene. Here the CDR3 DNA reads TGTGCCATCAGTGGAGGAGCGGGGGGGCCGTTCGGCACAGATACGCAGTATTTT. It yields the protein CAISGGAGGPFGTDTQYF.

Only one count was recorded for this clone. The chain has TRBV2 and TRBJ2-5, with D possibly TRBD2 on 6 matching bases. Trimming removed 7 bases at V and 0 bases at J, with 15 bases between. Looked up from germline, CDR1 is SNHLY and CDR2 is FYNNEI. This CDR3 contains 15 residues. This CDR3 reads CASKGLRTYQETQYF. The DNA of the CDR3 is TGTGCCAGCAAGGGACTTAGAACGTACCAAGAGACCCAGTACTTC.

The chain joins TRBV29-1 to TRBJ1-4, with 7 nucleotides matching TRBD1. The germline gives CDR1 SQVTM, CDR2 ANQGSEA. V shed 5 bases and J 5 bases; nucleotides not matched to a gene: 2. The CDR3 extends over 12 amino acids. The CDR3 bases are TGCAGCGTTACGGGACAGAATGAAAAACTGTTTTTT. The encoded protein is CSVTGQNEKLFF.

The rearrangement uses TRBV6-1 and TRBJ2-5; 8 bases fit TRBD1. CDR3 length: 15 amino acids. V shed 8 bases and J 5 bases; nucleotides not matched to a gene: 13. The germline V gene encodes CDR1 MNHNS and CDR2 SASEGT. CDR3 region: CASLRARTGLETQYF. CDR3 coding DNA: TGTGCCAGCCTGAGGGCCCGGACAGGGTTGGAGACCCAGTACTTC.

This sequence joins TRBV25-1 and TRBJ1-1, with D possibly being TRBD1 (5 bases). Trimming stripped 3 bases from V and 4 bases from J, with 12 bases between. CDR3 length equals 14 residues. Germline loops: CDR1 MGHDK, CDR2 SYGVNS. The CDR3 loop reads CASSDGGVLTEAFF. As DNA, the CDR3 is TGTGCCAGCAGTGATGGAGGGGTTCTCACTGAAGCTTTCTTT.

Of note for this clone: Other DNA sequences in the same sample also yield this CDR3. The chain carries TRBV29-1 and TRBJ2-7; D possibly corresponds to TRBD2 (6 bases). Germline assignment: CDR1 SQVTM and CDR2 ANQGSEA. CDR3 length: 13 amino acids. V shed 7 bases and J shed 0 bases, with 13 bases lying between them. CDR3 amino acids: CSAGSPYSYEQYF. Written as DNA, the CDR3 is TGCAGCGCCGGGAGCCCGTACTCCTACGAGCAGTACTTC.

Only one count was recorded for this clone. The chain has TRBV6-5 and TRBJ1-4; D is possibly TRBD1 (5 bases). Looked up from germline, CDR1 is MNHEY and CDR2 is SVGAGI. CDR3 length: 15 residues. Trimming removed 0 bases from V and 8 bases from J, with 13 bases in between. The CDR3 reads CASSYSGRAKEKLFF. The CDR3 DNA reads TGTGCCAGCAGTTACTCAGGCAGGGCGAAGGAAAAACTGTTTTTT.

This CDR3 is CASSLGYRGILSYEQYF. The CDR3, as DNA: TGTGCCAGCAGCTTGGGCTACAGGGGTATCCTATCCTACGAGCAGTACTTC. V is TRBV5-6 and J is TRBJ2-7, with 7 nucleotides matching TRBD1. V lost 0 bases and J lost 1; bases outside the gene matches: 10. Germline-derived CDR1 and CDR2 are SGHDT and YYEEEE. There are 17 residues in the CDR3.

V usage is TRBV11-2 and J usage is TRBJ2-5; D remains ambiguous. Germline-derived CDR1 and CDR2 are SGHAT and FQNNGV. V lost 1 base, J lost 1 base, and 10 bases lay in between. The CDR3 spans 15 residues. The CDR3 loop is CASSLVFDSQETQYF. The CDR3 nucleotides read TGTGCCAGCAGCTTAGTCTTCGACTCCCAAGAGACCCAGTACTTC.